Below are 4 T cell receptor beta chains sequenced from a single sample in a study of blood T cell repertoires in COVID-19. Data came from immunoSEQ multiplex PCR; TCRdb stores just in-frame clones and leaves some out. The data contain about 46,000 clones, 87% of them singletons. Sequenced sample: peripheral blood. These receptors were taken from a human donor in a cohort sampled during active COVID-19.

This sequence joins TRBV7-2 and TRBJ2-7, with a tentative D call TRBD1 (6 bases). Germline assignment: CDR1 SGHTA and CDR2 FQGNSA. Trimming removed 2 bases from V and 5 bases from J, with 19 bases in between. The CDR3 spans 16 residues. Here the CDR3 reads CASSLSRSGRGDEQYF. Written as DNA, the CDR3 is TGTGCCAGCAGCTTATCTAGGTCAGGCAGGGGCGACGAGCAGTACTTC. The variable domain in full, with the rest retrieved from reference TRBV7-2 and TRBJ2-7, is GAGVSQSPSNKVTEKGKDVELRCDPISGHTALYWYRQSLGQGLEFLIYFQGNSAPDKSGLPSDRFSAERTGGSVSTLTIQRTQQEDSAVYLCASSLSRSGRGDEQYFGPGTRLTVT.

The chain has TRBV11-2 and TRBJ1-1; D remains unclear. The CDR3 runs to 13 residues. V was trimmed by 5 bases and J by 4 bases, leaving 11 bases between them. CDR1 and CDR2 (germline): SGHAT, FQNNGV. The CDR3 DNA is TGTGCCAGCAGCCCCGTGAGAGGCACTGAAGCTTTCTTT. Its translation is CASSPVRGTEAFF.

CDR3 sequence reads: CASSRQGSSYGYTF. The CDR3 DNA follows: TGTGCCAGTAGTAGACAGGGTTCAAGCTATGGCTACACCTTC. The genes are TRBV19 and TRBJ1-2, with 7 bases fitting TRBD1. This CDR3 comprises 14 residues. V shed 4 bases and J 4 bases; nucleotides not matched to a gene: 6. The V gene's germline CDR1 is LNHDA and CDR2 SQIVND (reference sequence).

In this sample, this clone turned up once. The CDR3 nucleotides read TGTGCCAGCAGCCAAGATGAAGGCGGGATTACCTACGAGCAGTACTTC. This sequence encodes CASSQDEGGITYEQYF. J is TRBJ2-7 and V is TRBV4-2; tentatively, D is TRBD2 (6 bases). This CDR3 region has 16 residues. Germline loops: CDR1 LGHNA, CDR2 YNFKEQ. V lost 0 bases to trimming and J lost 2 bases, with 14 bases between them.